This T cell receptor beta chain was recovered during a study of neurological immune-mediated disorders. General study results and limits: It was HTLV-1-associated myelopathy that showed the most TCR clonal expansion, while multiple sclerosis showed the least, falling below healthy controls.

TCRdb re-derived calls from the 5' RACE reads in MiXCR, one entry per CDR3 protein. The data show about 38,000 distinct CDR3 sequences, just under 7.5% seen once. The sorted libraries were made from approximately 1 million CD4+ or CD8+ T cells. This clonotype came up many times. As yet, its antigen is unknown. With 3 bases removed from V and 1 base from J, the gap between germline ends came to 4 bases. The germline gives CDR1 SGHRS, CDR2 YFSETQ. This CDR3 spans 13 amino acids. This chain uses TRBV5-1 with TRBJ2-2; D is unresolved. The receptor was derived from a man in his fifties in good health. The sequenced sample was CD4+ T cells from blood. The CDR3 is CASSSQNTGELFF. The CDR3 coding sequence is TGCGCCAGCAGCTCGCAGAACACCGGGGAGCTGTTTTTT.